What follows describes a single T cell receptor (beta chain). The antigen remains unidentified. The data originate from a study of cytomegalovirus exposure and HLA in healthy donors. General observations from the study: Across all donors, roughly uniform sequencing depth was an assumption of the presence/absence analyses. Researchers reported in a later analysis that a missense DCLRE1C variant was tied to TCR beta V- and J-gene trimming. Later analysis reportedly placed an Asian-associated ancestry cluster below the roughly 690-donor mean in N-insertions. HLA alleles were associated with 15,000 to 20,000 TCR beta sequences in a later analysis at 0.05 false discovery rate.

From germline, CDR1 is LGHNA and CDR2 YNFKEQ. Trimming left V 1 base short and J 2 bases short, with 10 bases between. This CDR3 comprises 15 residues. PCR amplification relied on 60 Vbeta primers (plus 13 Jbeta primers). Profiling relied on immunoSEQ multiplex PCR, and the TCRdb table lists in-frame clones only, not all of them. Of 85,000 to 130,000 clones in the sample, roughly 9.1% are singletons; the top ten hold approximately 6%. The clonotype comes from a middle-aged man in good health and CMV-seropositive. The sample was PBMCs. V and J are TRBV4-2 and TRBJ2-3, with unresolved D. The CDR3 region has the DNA TGTGCCAGCAGCCAAGTTGGGCAGACCACAGATACGCAGTATTTT. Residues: CASSQVGQTTDTQYF.